A single sample gave rise to the 18 T cell receptor beta chains below, sequenced in a study of blood T cell repertoires in COVID-19. TCRdb's table, derived via immunoSEQ multiplex PCR, lists solely in-frame clones and lacks some. The sample contains about 48,000 clones, 65% to 90% of which appear only once. The sequencing input was peripheral blood. The receptors were sampled from an elderly woman with COVID-19, enrolled during active disease.

This chain links TRBV6-5 with TRBJ1-2, with D tentatively TRBD1 (5 bases). Trimming pared 6 bases from V and 4 bases from J, leaving 12 bases between. The germline CDR1 and CDR2 sequences are MNHEY and SVGAGI. This CDR3 contains 13 residues. CDR3 DNA: TGTGCCAGCAGAAGAACAGGTACCTATGGCTACACCTTC. Protein product: CASRRTGTYGYTF.

The chain joins TRBV5-1 to TRBJ1-2, with D unclear. V lost 2 bases and J 3 bases, leaving 17 bases between the germline ends. CDR1 and CDR2 (germline): SGHRS, YFSETQ. CDR3 size: 16 residues. The CDR3 protein is CASSLGTAASHYGYTF. In DNA form, the CDR3 reads TGCGCCAGCAGCTTAGGAACAGCCGCTTCCCACTATGGCTACACCTTC.

Worth noting for this clone: The junction departs from the called germline gene at one end, perhaps through a read error. The same CDR3 is also encoded by other DNA sequences in this sample. V gene TRBV7-7 combines with J gene TRBJ2-1; TRBD2 is a possible D gene (6 bases). The CDR3 totals 13 residues. Germline CDR1 reads SSHAT; CDR2 reads FNYEAQ (reference sequence). The CDR3 region is CASSLGLYNEQFF. The CDR3 DNA follows: TGTGCTAGCAGCTTGGGACTCTACAATGAGCAGTTCTTC.

The rearrangement joins TRBV28 to TRBJ2-1; 9 bases fit TRBD2. The J segment lost 7 bases and the V segment lost 8 bases, leaving 9 bases of the junction unmatched. The CDR3 is made up of 14 amino acids. Germline CDR1 reads MDHEN; CDR2 reads SYDVKM. The DNA for the CDR3 is TGTGCCAGCGGGGCGGGAGGGCGATGGAATGAGCAGTTCTTC. Residues: CASGAGGRWNEQFF.

The chain couples TRBV29-1 to TRBJ2-1; 10 positions match TRBD1. V dropped 5 bases and J dropped 7; count of bases not matched to a gene: 8. The V gene's germline CDR1 is SQVTM and CDR2 ANQGSEA. This CDR3 spans 14 amino acids. CDR3 protein: CSVRDRGNSNEQFF. The DNA for the CDR3 is TGCAGCGTTCGGGACAGGGGTAATTCGAATGAGCAGTTCTTC.

The sample holds a few counts of this clone. V and J are TRBV28 and TRBJ1-4; maybe TRBD1 (5 bases). V was shortened by 10 bases and J by 5 bases, with 17 bases between the two germline ends. CDR3 length: 14 residues. Per germline, CDR1 MDHEN and CDR2 SYDVKM. DNA for the CDR3: TGTGCCATCCAGGGTTCAGGGTCGAATGAAAAACTGTTTTTT. Translation gives CAIQGSGSNEKLFF.

Worth noting for this clone: This specimen includes other DNA sequences encoding the same CDR3. CDR3 sequence: CASSPLSDNEQFF. CDR3 bases: TGTGCCAGCTCACCACTGTCAGACAATGAGCAGTTCTTC. This rearrangement joins TRBV18 to TRBJ2-1; D call uncertain. The germline CDR1 and CDR2 sequences are KGHSH and LQKENI. This CDR3 spans 13 amino acids. V shed 1 base and J shed 5 bases, with 6 bases lying between them.

J is TRBJ2-1 and V is TRBV16; 7 bases are shared with TRBD1. Germline loops: CDR1 KGHSY, CDR2 FQNENV. This CDR3 is built from 15 residues. J was trimmed by 5 bases and V by 7 bases; bases with no gene match: 11. The CDR3: CASTPQGVRNNEQFF. CDR3 in DNA: TGTGCCAGCACACCCCAGGGGGTCCGAAACAATGAGCAGTTCTTC.

The chain recombines TRBV18 with TRBJ1-1; TRBD1 aligns across 8 bases. The ends lost 2 bases at V and 6 bases at J; junction bases unmatched: 11. Germline V lookup: CDR1 KGHSH, CDR2 LQKENI. CDR3 length: 16 amino acids. CDR3 sequence: CASSPWAGGKIAEAFF. The DNA of the CDR3 is TGTGCCAGCTCACCATGGGCAGGGGGCAAGATCGCTGAAGCTTTCTTT.

The V gene is TRBV18, the J gene TRBJ1-2; 8 bases line up with TRBD1. This CDR3 is 16 amino acids long. The germline V gene has CDR1 KGHSH and CDR2 LQKENI. The trim removed 3 bases at V and 2 bases at J, leaving 8 bases unmatched. The CDR3, as DNA: TGTGCCAGCTCACCGGGGCAGGGGGCCAGAAACTATGGCTACACCTTC. Amino acid sequence: CASSPGQGARNYGYTF. Drawing the rest from reference TRBV18 and TRBJ1-2, the complete variable domain is NAGVMQNPRHLVRRRGQEARLRCSPMKGHSHVYWYRQLPEEGLKFMVYLQKENIIDESGMPKERFSAEFPKEGPSILRIQQVVRGDSAAYFCASSPGQGARNYGYTFGSGTRLTVV.

The chain links TRBV7-3 to TRBJ2-3, with 11 nucleotides matching TRBD2. CDR3 length equals 19 residues. V was clipped by 2 bases and J by 2 bases; unmatched bases: 12. Germline V gene lookup returns CDR1 SGHTA and CDR2 FQGTGA. CDR3 nucleotide sequence: TGTGCCAGCAGCTTAGGTGCTAGCGGGGGGACCGAAAACACAGATACGCAGTATTTT. The encoded protein is CASSLGASGGTENTDTQYF.

This clone has more than one count but fewer than ten. V usage is TRBV7-9 and J usage is TRBJ1-6; D is undetermined. CDR3 length: 18 amino acids. CDR1 is SEHNR, CDR2 FQNEAQ, per germline (reference sequence). V lost 2 bases and J lost 0, with 14 bases in between. This chain's CDR3 is CASSLNRSGSSYNSPLHF. CDR3 DNA: TGTGCCAGCAGCTTAAATCGATCGGGAAGCTCCTATAATTCACCCCTCCACTTT.

This chain uses TRBV11-3 with TRBJ2-2; possible D gene TRBD2, 6 bases. This CDR3 region has 16 residues. V dropped 5 bases and J dropped 2 bases, with 15 bases sitting between them. The V gene's germline CDR1 is SGHNT and CDR2 YENEEA. CDR3 coding DNA: TGTGCCAGCAGCGGAGGGACGGACCCAAACACCGGGGAGCTGTTTTTT. This sequence encodes CASSGGTDPNTGELFF.

The rearrangement joins TRBV10-1 to TRBJ2-5; 8 bases are a match to TRBD1. This CDR3 has 18 amino acids. Germline V gene data show CDR1 as WNHNN and CDR2 as SYGVQD (reference sequence). Trimming cost V 3 bases and J 0 bases; bases outside gene matches: 12. CDR3 bases: TGCGCCAGCAGTGACTTGGACCAGGACAGGGCCCACCAAGAGACCCAGTACTTC. Translating gives CASSDLDQDRAHQETQYF.

The rearrangement joins TRBV28 to TRBJ2-3, with D tentatively TRBD2 (5 bases). The CDR3 consists of 14 residues. V was clipped by 5 bases and J by 2 bases, with 11 bases between them. CDR1 and CDR2 from the germline V gene are MDHEN and SYDVKM. The CDR3 DNA follows: TGTGCCAGCAGTGGACTCATGGACACAGATACGCAGTATTTT. Translation: CASSGLMDTDTQYF.

This clone has just one count. The chain couples TRBV19 to TRBJ2-5; TRBD1 aligns across 10 bases. Per germline, CDR1 LNHDA and CDR2 SQIVND (reference sequence). This CDR3 is 13 amino acids long. Germline trimming cut 5 bases from V and 4 bases from J; bases unmatched to any gene: 1. This CDR3 reads CASSRDRGETQYF. As DNA, the CDR3 is TGTGCCAGTAGTCGGGACAGGGGAGAGACCCAGTACTTC.

The genes are TRBV24-1 and TRBJ1-5; D gene unclear. Trimming removed 1 base at V and 6 bases at J, with 6 bases between. CDR3 length equals 13 residues. Germline values: CDR1 KGHDR, CDR2 SFDVKD. The CDR3 here is CATSDLRGQPQHF. The DNA for the CDR3 is TGTGCCACCAGTGATTTACGGGGTCAGCCCCAGCATTTT.

This sequence joins TRBV30 and TRBJ1-1; no definite D call. The CDR3 runs to 12 residues. Germline CDR1 reads GTSNPN; CDR2 reads SVGIG (reference sequence). Trimming pared 4 bases from V and 4 bases from J, leaving 10 bases between. The CDR3, as DNA: TGTGCCTGGACCGGGGAAGGCACTGAAGCTTTCTTT. This codes for CAWTGEGTEAFF.